Listed here is a single T cell receptor beta chain. Its antigen is not known. The CDR3 runs to 13 residues. Germline lookup yields CDR1 SGHNT and CDR2 YENEEA. The sample comes from a study of T cells expressing NK-cell markers. Whole-study context: Eight donors were sequenced, seven testing HCMV-seropositive and one testing seronegative.

Researchers built TCR beta cDNA using 5'RACE template switching with UMIs. Each CDR3 protein gets one entry in TCRdb, which reprocessed the 5' RACE reads and gives no DNA. The sample has roughly 390,000 distinct CDR3 sequences. Points from the study as a whole: A few donors' CD3+CD56-NKG2C+ cells were dominated by the same clonotypes. Of CD8+ T cells, roughly 1.0-7.0% belonged to dominant NKG2C+ clonotypes in 5 to 7 donors.

This TCR came from a woman aged 45-60 years in good health. Sequencing input: blood T cells: a sorted CD56 or NKG2C T cell subset, CD4+ or CD8+ T cells, or bulk PBMC T cells (not recorded which). The chain recombines TRBV11-3 with TRBJ1-2; there is no DNA to check the TCRdb D call of TRBD1. The CDR3 here is CASSIQGDYGYTF.